The 21 T cell receptor beta chains below were found in one sample sequenced in a study of shared clonotypes between healthy human individuals (dated by TCRdb to 2018 to 2021). CD8 naive samples consisted of CD45RO-negative cells that were positively selected for CCR7, yielding a CD45RA+CCR7+ population without TemRA cells. Library preparation employed the immunoSEQ multiplex PCR assay. This is the immuneACCESS table as TCRdb keeps it, with only in-frame sequences that have V and J called. A part of the clones is gone; compared with another copy, unresolved V genes explain less than half, and the rest is unexplained. The sample table shows over 750,000 clones, and roughly 96% are seen once. The ten largest make up roughly 0.23% of the sample. Sequenced sample: naive CD8+ T cells sorted from blood. The meaning of the sample's cell subset or site label: CD45RA+CCR7+. The receptors were sampled from a man aged 25 to 40 in good health.

The chain couples TRBV9 to TRBJ2-2, with D hard to call. The CDR3 runs to 13 residues. V was clipped by 4 bases and J by 5 bases, with 9 bases between them. Germline lookup yields CDR1 SGDLS and CDR2 YYNGEE. CDR3 in amino acids: CASSPGRTGELFF. In DNA, the CDR3 is TGTGCCAGCAGCCCAGGCCGGACCGGGGAGCTGTTTTTT.

This chain joins TRBV5-1 and TRBJ1-2, with TRBD1 as a possible D gene (5 bases). V lost 0 bases, J lost 8 bases, and 17 bases lay in between. Germline CDR1 SGHRS, CDR2 YFSETQ. This CDR3 is 15 amino acids long. The CDR3 DNA reads as TGCGCCAGCAGCTTGGCGGAGGGCAGGGAGTTCGGCTACACCTTC. As protein: CASSLAEGREFGYTF.

The chain combines TRBV5-1 with TRBJ1-5; TRBD1 might be the D (6 bases). The CDR3 is 15 residues long. Germline V lookup: CDR1 SGHRS, CDR2 YFSETQ. V was pared by 4 bases and J by 3 bases, with 14 bases between. The CDR3 here is CASSVQGGSNQPQHF. CDR3 nucleotide sequence: TGCGCCAGCAGCGTACAGGGTGGGTCCAATCAGCCCCAGCATTTT. Together with reference TRBV5-1 and TRBJ1-5, the CDR3 gives the full variable domain: KAGVTQTPRYLIKTRGQQVTLSCSPISGHRSVSWYQQTPGQGLQFLFEYFSETQRNKGNFPGRFSGRQFSNSRSEMNVSTLELGDSALYLCASSVQGGSNQPQHFGDGTRLSIL.

J is TRBJ2-1 and V is TRBV18; D perhaps matches TRBD2 (5 bases). Trimming removed 2 bases at V and 7 bases at J, with 15 bases between. Per the germline V gene, CDR1 is KGHSH and CDR2 is LQKENI. The CDR3 is 15 residues long. CDR3 region: CASSPGLARDNEQFF. CDR3 sequence (DNA): TGTGCCAGCTCACCAGGCCTAGCCCGCGATAATGAGCAGTTCTTC.

The V and J genes are TRBV7-6 and TRBJ2-7, with D uncertain. Trimming left V 1 base short and J 0 bases short, with 10 bases between. This CDR3 is built from 15 residues. Germline values: CDR1 SGHVS, CDR2 FNYEAQ. DNA for the CDR3: TGTGCCAGCAGCTTAGGGGCCGATAGCTCCTACGAGCAGTACTTC. Translating gives CASSLGADSSYEQYF. The whole variable domain, filled in from reference TRBV7-6 and TRBJ2-7, reads GAGVSQSPRYKVTKRGQDVALRCDPISGHVSLYWYRQALGQGPEFLTYFNYEAQQDKSGLPNDRFSAERPEGSISTLTIQRTEQRDSAMYRCASSLGADSSYEQYFGPGTRLTVT.

As regards this clone: Other DNA sequences within the sample encode an identical CDR3. This rearrangement joins TRBV20-1 to TRBJ2-1; possible D gene TRBD2, 6 bases. CDR1 DFQATT and CDR2 SNEGSKA come from the germline V gene (reference sequence). The CDR3 is 11 residues long. Trimming took 1 base from V and 9 from J, leaving 7 bases between them. The CDR3 nucleotides are TGCAGTGCTAGAGCCGGGGGTGAGCAGTTCTTC. It encodes CSARAGGEQFF.

CDR3 DNA sequence: TGCAGTTTGGGTACGCAGTATTTT. Amino acids: CSLGTQYF. The J gene is TRBJ2-3, the V gene TRBV20-1, with D hard to call. CDR1 DFQATT and CDR2 SNEGSKA come from the germline V gene (reference sequence). The CDR3 is made up of 8 amino acids. V shed 8 bases and J shed 8 bases, with 5 bases lying between them.

The chain has TRBV6-5 and TRBJ1-1, with 7 bases fitting TRBD1. Germline CDR1 and CDR2: MNHEY and SVGAGI. V dropped 5 bases and J dropped 3; count of bases not matched to a gene: 9. The CDR3 is 15 amino acids. CDR3 in DNA: TGTGCCAGCAGTCACCAGACGACAGGGTACACTGAAGCTTTCTTT. Protein sequence: CASSHQTTGYTEAFF.

The DNA for the CDR3 is TGTGCCAGCAGCGAGTCGGATGAGCAGTTCTTC. Its protein is CASSESDEQFF. The rearrangement uses TRBV9 and TRBJ2-1; D gene ambiguous. This CDR3 spans 11 amino acids. With 3 bases removed from V and 8 bases from J, the gap between germline ends came to 6 bases. In germline, CDR1 is SGDLS, CDR2 YYNGEE.

The gene calls are TRBV2 and TRBJ2-7; 8 bases fit TRBD1. The CDR3 spans 17 residues. Germline CDR1 is SNHLY and CDR2 is FYNNEI. Losses at the gene ends were 3 bases for V and 2 bases for J; bases not matched to a gene: 12. In DNA form, the CDR3 reads TGTGCCAGCAGTGACCCGTATGGACAGGGTTTAACCTACGAGCAGTACTTC. Protein sequence: CASSDPYGQGLTYEQYF.

The chain carries TRBV4-1 and TRBJ1-1; D is possibly TRBD1 (6 bases). This CDR3 has 15 residues. V lost 3 bases, J lost 5 bases, and 16 bases lay in between. Germline assignment: CDR1 MGHRA and CDR2 YSYEKL. This CDR3 is CASSQRDKKGTEAFF. For the CDR3, the DNA is TGCGCCAGCAGCCAGAGGGACAAGAAGGGGACTGAAGCTTTCTTT.

The chain has TRBV6-5 and TRBJ2-5; the match to TRBD1 covers 10 bases. Looked up from germline, CDR1 is MNHEY and CDR2 is SVGAGI. This CDR3 is built from 14 residues. The J segment lost 9 bases and the V segment lost 0 bases, leaving 4 bases of the junction unmatched. This CDR3 is CASSYSGTGEPQYF. CDR3 DNA sequence: TGTGCCAGCAGTTACTCGGGGACAGGGGAGCCCCAGTACTTC.

The J gene is TRBJ1-2, the V gene TRBV4-1; D ambiguous. Germline V gives CDR1 MGHRA, CDR2 YSYEKL. Trimming stripped 0 bases from V and 7 bases from J, with 15 bases between. The CDR3 covers 15 residues. CDR3 coding DNA: TGCGCCAGCAGCCAAGAACCCGCCTCGGCAGCTGGCTACACCTTC. It encodes CASSQEPASAAGYTF.

This rearrangement joins TRBV27 to TRBJ2-7; perhaps D is TRBD1 or TRBD2 (5 bases each). The germline CDR1 and CDR2 sequences are MNHEY and SMNVEV (reference sequence). CDR3 length: 16 residues. Trimming took off 6 bases at V and 3 bases at J, with 21 bases between the two ends. CDR3 protein: CASRLTSGSPGYEQYF. In nucleotides, the CDR3 is TGTGCCAGCAGGCTAACGTCAGGGAGTCCCGGCTACGAGCAGTACTTC.

The chain couples TRBV5-5 to TRBJ1-1; no clear D gene. The CDR3 consists of 13 residues. The germline gives CDR1 SGHKS, CDR2 YYEKEE (reference sequence). Trimming took 1 base from V and 4 from J, leaving 8 bases between them. CDR3: CASSLPRTTEAFF. The CDR3, as DNA: TGTGCCAGCAGCTTGCCCAGGACCACTGAAGCTTTCTTT.

The chain combines TRBV11-2 with TRBJ1-3; D not resolved. Germline V CDR1 and CDR2: SGHAT, FQNNGV. The CDR3 runs to 12 residues. V was cut by 5 bases and J by 4 bases, with 6 bases left in between. This chain's CDR3 is CASSLSGNTIYF. The CDR3 DNA reads TGTGCCAGCAGCCTCTCGGGAAACACCATATATTTT. The variable domain in full, with the rest retrieved from reference TRBV11-2 and TRBJ1-3, is EAGVAQSPRYKIIEKRQSVAFWCNPISGHATLYWYQQILGQGPKLLIQFQNNGVVDDSQLPKDRFSAERLKGVDSTLKIQPAKLEDSAVYLCASSLSGNTIYFGEGSWLTVV.

This clone showed up just a few times. The gene calls are TRBV7-9 and TRBJ2-1; TRBD2 agrees at 9 bases. CDR3 length: 16 residues. Germline V gene lookup returns CDR1 SEHNR and CDR2 FQNEAQ (reference sequence). J gave up 3 bases and V 1 base, and 4 bases lay outside the gene matches. DNA of the CDR3: TGTGCCAGCAGCTTAGATAGCGGGAGACTCTACAATGAGCAGTTCTTC. Translated: CASSLDSGRLYNEQFF.

The rearrangement links TRBV5-1 to TRBJ2-7, with D unclear. Trimming pared 5 bases from V and 3 bases from J, leaving 18 bases between. CDR1 is SGHRS, CDR2 YFSETQ, per germline. This CDR3 spans 15 amino acids. The CDR3 is CASRVDLRALYEQYF. The CDR3 nucleotides read TGCGCCAGCAGGGTCGACCTTAGGGCACTCTACGAGCAGTACTTC.

The chain links TRBV7-3 to TRBJ2-1; maybe TRBD2 (6 bases). Trimming stripped 5 bases from V and 6 bases from J, with 17 bases between. Germline CDR1 and CDR2: SGHTA and FQGTGA. The length of the CDR3 is 15 residues. CDR3 coding DNA: TGTGCCAGCAGCGACGGACGGAAGGGAGGCAATGAGCAGTTCTTC. Translation: CASSDGRKGGNEQFF.

The CDR3 loop is CASSPGQVDDGYTF. The DNA of the CDR3 is TGTGCCAGCAGTCCGGGACAGGTGGATGATGGCTACACCTTC. The J gene is TRBJ1-2, the V gene TRBV2; 8 bases match TRBD1. This CDR3 comprises 14 residues. The trim removed 5 bases at V and 6 bases at J, leaving 8 bases unmatched. Germline V gene lookup returns CDR1 SNHLY and CDR2 FYNNEI.

V and J are TRBV28 and TRBJ1-5; D remains ambiguous. Trimming took 7 bases from V and 0 from J, leaving 4 bases between them. The length of the CDR3 is 12 residues. Germline loops: CDR1 MDHEN, CDR2 SYDVKM. The CDR3, as DNA: TGTGCCAGCAAGCATAGCAATCAGCCCCAGCATTTT. This gives the protein CASKHSNQPQHF.